These T cell receptor beta chains were read from a single sample in a study of blood T cell repertoires in COVID-19. Produced via immunoSEQ multiplex PCR; TCRdb's table is partial and in-frame only. The sample gives 200,000 to 250,000 clones, roughly 80% of which show up once; approximately 6% is in the top ten. The sample was peripheral blood. These receptor sequences come from a woman aged 70-85 years with acute or convalescent COVID-19. CDR3s include the opening cysteine and the closing phenylalanine or tryptophan. Each record gives: J gene, D gene, clone size, V gene, CDR3 protein, CDR3 DNA. D genes are given only for firm matches. Size is omitted from some rows. Given values are once, few, many or a class for expanded clones.

>TRBJ2-4|.|.|TRBV3-1/TRBV3-2
CASSQDASARKNIQYF
TGTGCCAGCAGCCAAGACGCTAGCGCCCGTAAAAACATTCAGTACTTC
>TRBJ2-7|TRBD1|.|TRBV6-5
CASSRQGIYEQYF
TGTGCCAGCAGCCGACAGGGAATCTACGAGCAGTACTTC
>TRBJ1-2|TRBD1|few|TRBV11-1
CASSLQGAVGYTF
TGTGCCAGCAGCTTACAGGGGGCCGTTGGCTACACCTTC
>TRBJ2-5|.|.|TRBV28
CASGKKETQYF
TGTGCCAGCGGCAAAAAGGAGACCCAGTACTTC
>TRBJ2-3|TRBD2|.|TRBV28
CASSLGLAGGPLDTQYF
TGTGCCAGCAGTTTAGGACTAGCGGGAGGGCCTTTGGATACGCAGTATTTT
>TRBJ2-2|.|.|TRBV18
CASSFGRMIHLTGELFF
TGTGCCAGCTCATTTGGGAGGATGATCCACTTGACCGGGGAGCTGTTTTTT
>TRBJ2-4|TRBD1|.|TRBV6-6
CASSTGQGRNIQYF
TGTGCCAGCAGTACTGGACAGGGGCGAAACATTCAGTACTTC
>TRBJ1-1|.|few|TRBV25-1
CASRGVLNTEAFF
TGTGCCAGCCGGGGGGTACTGAACACTGAAGCTTTCTTT
>TRBJ2-1|TRBD2|.|TRBV10-1
CASSGRTSAFFSYNEQFF
TGCGCCAGCAGTGGGAGGACTAGCGCGTTTTTCTCCTACAATGAGCAGTTCTTC
>TRBJ1-6|.|.|TRBV5-8
CASSLAGSSYNSPLHF
TGTGCCAGCAGCTTGGCGGGGAGCTCCTATAATTCACCCCTCCACTTT
>TRBJ1-1|.|.|TRBV6-5
CASSIRVTEAFF
TGTGCCAGCAGTATTCGGGTCACTGAAGCTTTCTTT